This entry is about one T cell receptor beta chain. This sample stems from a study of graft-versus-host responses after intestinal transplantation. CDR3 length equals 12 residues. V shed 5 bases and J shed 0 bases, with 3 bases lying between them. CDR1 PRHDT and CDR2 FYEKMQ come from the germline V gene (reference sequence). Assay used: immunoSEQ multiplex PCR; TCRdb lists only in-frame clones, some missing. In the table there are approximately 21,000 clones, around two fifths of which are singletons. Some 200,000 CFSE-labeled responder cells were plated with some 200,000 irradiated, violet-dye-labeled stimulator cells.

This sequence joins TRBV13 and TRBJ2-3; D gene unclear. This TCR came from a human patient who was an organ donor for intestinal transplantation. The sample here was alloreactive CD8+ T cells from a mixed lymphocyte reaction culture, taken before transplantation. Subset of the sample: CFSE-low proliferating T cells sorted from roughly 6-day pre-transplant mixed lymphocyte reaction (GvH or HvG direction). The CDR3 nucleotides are TGTGCCAGCAGCATTAGCACAGATACGCAGTATTTT. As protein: CASSISTDTQYF.